This is a list of T cell receptor beta chains from one sample in a study of naive and memory T cell subsets. TCRdb called the UMI-ligation and nested PCR reads again in MiXCR, with one record for every CDR3 protein. The sample lists around 130,000 distinct CDR3 sequences; 30% to 45% were seen once. Sequencing was done on a sample of central memory CD4+ T cells from blood. These receptors were collected from a human donor in good health. Both conserved end residues are part of each CDR3. A D gene is named only where the DNA matches it firmly. Clone size appears in some rows only: once, few, many, or a class for an expanded clone.

length	V	J	size	D	CDR3	DNA
15	TRBV5-4	TRBJ2-1	once	TRBD2	CASSLSAGAGNEQFF	TGTGCCAGCAGCTTGTCGGCGGGAGCAGGGAATGAGCAGTTCTTC
15	TRBV19	TRBJ2-1	-	TRBD2	CASSTGTSGVNEQFF	TGTGCCAGTAGTACCGGGACTAGCGGAGTCAATGAGCAGTTCTTC
16	TRBV20-1	TRBJ2-3	-	TRBD2	CSAREYEADGRDTQYF	TGCAGTGCTAGAGAGTATGAAGCCGACGGGAGGGATACGCAGTATTTT
11	TRBV12-3/TRBV12-4	TRBJ2-7	few	-	CASSLRNEQYF	TGTGCCAGCAGTTTGCGGAACGAGCAGTACTTC
10	TRBV2	TRBJ2-7	-	-	CASSEGEQYF	TGTGCCAGCAGTGAGGGCGAGCAGTACTTC
12	TRBV28	TRBJ2-4	-	-	CASTKIGDIQYF	TGTGCCAGCACGAAAATCGGGGACATTCAGTACTTC
13	TRBV12-3/TRBV12-4	TRBJ1-1	-	-	CASLPLSNTEAFF	TGTGCCAGCCTTCCCCTGTCGAACACTGAAGCTTTCTTT
14	TRBV3-1	TRBJ2-7	few	TRBD1	CASSRTDRVGEQYF	TGTGCCAGCAGCCGAACGGACAGGGTAGGGGAGCAGTACTTC
15	TRBV27	TRBJ2-7	many	-	CASSPRIGLSYEQYF	TGTGCCAGCAGTCCCCGTATCGGGCTCTCCTACGAGCAGTACTTC
13	TRBV5-1	TRBJ2-7	few	TRBD1	CASSGNRGYEQYF	TGCGCCAGCAGCGGCAACAGGGGCTACGAGCAGTACTTC
16	TRBV15	TRBJ2-1	few	TRBD2	CATSRALGLAGNEQFF	TGTGCCACCAGCAGAGCTCTCGGACTAGCGGGAAATGAGCAGTTCTTC
16	TRBV7-2	TRBJ1-3	-	-	CASSSAPRLSGNTIYF	TGTGCCAGCAGCTCCGCACCCCGTCTCTCTGGAAACACCATATATTTT
12	TRBV5-6	TRBJ2-5	-	-	CASSWAIETQYF	TGTGCCAGCAGCTGGGCGATAGAGACCCAGTACTTC
14	TRBV2	TRBJ2-2	-	-	CASRQDANTGELFF	TGTGCCAGCAGGCAGGACGCGAACACCGGGGAGCTGTTTTTT
16	TRBV3-1	TRBJ2-6	-	-	CASSPGTTSGANVLTF	TGTGCCAGCAGCCCAGGGACAACCTCTGGGGCCAACGTCCTGACTTTC
13	TRBV6-2/TRBV6-3	TRBJ2-7	-	TRBD1	CASRRDRVGEQYF	TGTGCCAGCAGAAGGGACAGGGTGGGAGAGCAGTACTTC
14	TRBV5-1	TRBJ2-7	-	-	CASSSKQGAYEQYF	TGCGCCAGCAGCTCTAAACAGGGAGCCTACGAGCAGTACTTC
18	TRBV27	TRBJ2-1	-	TRBD2	CASSRISASGHFYNEQFF	TGTGCCAGCAGCCGCATATCGGCTAGCGGACATTTTTACAATGAGCAGTTCTTC
14	TRBV5-1	TRBJ1-6	few	-	CASSLVGSSSPLHF	TGCGCCAGCAGCTTGGTAGGGTCAAGTTCACCCCTCCACTTT
15	TRBV6-5	TRBJ1-1	-	TRBD1	CASRKTGTVNTEAFF	TGTGCCAGCAGAAAGACAGGGACGGTAAACACTGAAGCTTTCTTT
15	TRBV15	TRBJ2-1	few	-	CATSRRGDGGNEQFF	TGTGCCACCAGCCGCCGCGGGGATGGGGGCAATGAGCAGTTCTTC
19	TRBV7-8	TRBJ2-1	-	TRBD2	CASSLDSRLAGESYNEQFF	TGTGCCAGCAGCTTAGATTCGAGGCTAGCGGGAGAGTCCTACAATGAGCAGTTCTTC